These 17 T cell receptor beta chains came from one sample sequenced in a study of T cells in Graves' hyperthyroidism and ophthalmopathy. Amplification targeted TCR beta CDR3 regions from RNA transcripts. TCR CDR3 underwent first-round RT-PCR with the HTBI primer set. In TCRdb, the multiplex PCR reads were re-called with MiXCR into one record per CDR3 protein. This sample has 450,000 to 500,000 distinct CDR3 sequences; approximately 23% occur once, and the top ten carry under 55%. Source material: blood. The receptors here all came from a woman aged 70-85 years with Graves' ophthalmopathy.

This clonotype was seen a handful of times. The chain joins TRBV30 to TRBJ1-3, with D perhaps matching TRBD1 (6 bases). The V gene lost 4 bases and the J gene lost 5 bases, with 15 bases spanning the gap. This CDR3 spans 14 amino acids. CDR1 is GTSNPN, CDR2 SVGIG, per germline (reference sequence). The CDR3 is CAWTPVGARNTIYF. The CDR3 DNA sequence: TGTGCCTGGACCCCCGTGGGGGCCCGAAACACCATATATTTT.

The chain carries TRBV11-2 and TRBJ2-7; the match to TRBD1 covers 7 bases. The trim removed 6 bases at V and 7 bases at J, leaving 15 bases unmatched. Germline V gives CDR1 SGHAT, CDR2 FQNNGV. The CDR3 is 15 amino acids. The CDR3 spells CASRGYKGALREQYF. CDR3 bases: TGTGCCAGCAGGGGTTACAAGGGGGCGCTGAGGGAGCAGTACTTC.

This clonotype was counted ten times or more. The chain employs TRBV29-1 and TRBJ1-1, with unresolved D. This CDR3 spans 11 amino acids. The V end was cut by 4 bases, the J end by 4 bases, with 7 bases between. Germline loops: CDR1 SQVTM, CDR2 ANQGSEA. The CDR3 DNA reads as TGCAGCGTTGTCAGGTTCACTGAAGCTTTCTTT. Protein product: CSVVRFTEAFF.

This clonotype was counted many times. The rearrangement uses TRBV12-3 or TRBV12-4 and TRBJ2-3; 12 nucleotides align to TRBD2. The V gene end was trimmed by 10 bases and the J gene end by 0 bases; junction bases not matched to a gene: 2. This CDR3 has 14 residues. The CDR3 coding sequence is TGTGCCATAGGACTAGCGGGGAGCACAGATACGCAGTATTTT. As protein: CAIGLAGSTDTQYF.

This clonotype came up a few times. The V and J genes are TRBV24-1 and TRBJ2-4, with TRBD2 as a possible D gene (5 bases). CDR1 KGHDR and CDR2 SFDVKD come from the germline V gene. The CDR3 is 13 residues long. Trimming shortened V by 6 bases and J by 4 bases, and 9 bases separated the two germline ends. CDR3 in amino acids: CATSPPGKNIQYF. CDR3 coding DNA: TGTGCCACCAGTCCACCGGGAAAAAACATTCAGTACTTC.

This clonotype was observed many times. The chain recombines TRBV2 with TRBJ1-5; D uncertain. The germline V and J ends were trimmed by 6 bases and 4 bases, with 7 bases remaining between them. Germline V gives CDR1 SNHLY, CDR2 FYNNEI. The CDR3 extends over 12 amino acids. Here the CDR3 DNA reads TGTGCCAGCAGCGGCACAAATCAGCCCCAGCATTTT. Protein sequence: CASSGTNQPQHF.

This clonotype was seen at least ten times. The V call is TRBV12-3 or TRBV12-4, the J call TRBJ2-5; 10 bases align to TRBD2. There are 16 residues in the CDR3. V trimming: 2 bases; J trimming: 1 base; junction bases outside the gene matches: 4. CDR3 sequence: CASSLRTSGPQETQYF. The DNA of the CDR3 is TGTGCCAGCAGTTTAAGGACTAGCGGCCCCCAAGAGACCCAGTACTTC.

This clonotype was detected ten times or more. The gene calls are TRBV6-2 or TRBV6-3 and TRBJ2-7; D could derive from TRBD1 or TRBD2 (6 bases each). Germline CDR1 MNHEY, CDR2 SVGEGT. This CDR3 spans 15 amino acids. V lost 7 bases, J lost 0 bases, and 16 bases lay in between. The CDR3 DNA is TGTGCCAGCAAGGTTTGGGGGGCTCACTCCTACGAGCAGTACTTC. Translated, it gives CASKVWGAHSYEQYF.

This clonotype has only a few counts. CDR3 loop: CASRTGLRNEQFF. Here the CDR3 DNA reads TGTGCCAGCAGAACGGGACTTCGAAATGAGCAGTTCTTC. The chain uses TRBV12-3 or TRBV12-4 and TRBJ2-1; D possibly corresponds to TRBD2 (6 bases). V was cut by 6 bases and J by 7 bases, with 13 bases left in between. CDR3 size: 13 residues.

The J gene is TRBJ2-5, the V gene TRBV5-6; no firm D call. Per germline, CDR1 SGHDT and CDR2 YYEEEE. This CDR3 spans 13 amino acids. The germline V and J ends were trimmed by 4 bases and 2 bases, with 9 bases remaining between them. The CDR3 sequence is CASSRKKQETQYF. The CDR3 DNA sequence: TGTGCCAGCAGCCGAAAGAAACAAGAGACCCAGTACTTC. Complete variable domain (other parts from reference TRBV5-6 and TRBJ2-5): DAGVTQSPTHLIKTRGQQVTLRCSPKSGHDTVSWYQQALGQGPQFIFQYYEEEERQRGNFPDRFSGHQFPNYSSELNVNALLLGDSALYLCASSRKKQETQYFGPGTRLLVL.

This chain uses TRBV7-6 with TRBJ1-4; tentative D call: TRBD1 (6 bases). This CDR3 spans 16 amino acids. CDR1 is SGHVS and CDR2 is FNYEAQ in the germline V gene. V lost 0 bases, J lost 2 bases, and 10 bases lay in between. DNA of the CDR3: TGTGCCAGCAGCTTAGCCCAGGGGCGGACTAATGAAAAACTGTTTTTT. It translates to CASSLAQGRTNEKLFF.

The rearrangement joins TRBV11-2 to TRBJ1-5, with TRBD1 as a possible D gene (6 bases). The V and J ends lost 3 bases and 6 bases respectively, with 9 bases between them. Per germline, CDR1 SGHAT and CDR2 FQNNGV. This CDR3 has 13 amino acids. Here the CDR3 DNA reads TGTGCCAGCAGCTTCCAGGGGAGTCAGCCCCAGCATTTT. Residues: CASSFQGSQPQHF.

This clonotype was seen a handful of times. The V and J genes are TRBV14 and TRBJ2-7; D remains unclear. This CDR3 comprises 14 residues. The germline V gene has CDR1 SGHDN and CDR2 FVKESK. V was trimmed by 1 base and J by 2 bases, leaving 9 bases between them. The CDR3 spells CASSQGVRAYEQYF. The CDR3, as DNA: TGTGCCAGCAGCCAAGGGGTTAGGGCCTACGAGCAGTACTTC.

Ten or more counts support this clonotype. The CDR3 DNA reads as TGCAGTGCCCCGAGGGGGAGCGGGAGGCGGAGGGGTGAGCAGTTCTTC. This gives the protein CSAPRGSGRRRGEQFF. The J gene is TRBJ2-1, the V gene TRBV20-1, with TRBD2 identical over 9 bases. Germline CDR1 and CDR2: DFQATT and SNEGSKA (reference sequence). CDR3 size: 16 residues. V lost 6 bases, J lost 9 bases, and 18 bases stayed unmatched.

V and J are TRBV5-6 and TRBJ2-3; D possibly matches TRBD1 or TRBD2 (6 bases each). The V gene lost 1 base and the J gene lost 1 base, with 10 bases spanning the gap. Germline CDR1 and CDR2: SGHDT and YYEEEE. The CDR3 extends over 15 amino acids. The CDR3 bases are TGTGCCAGCAGCTTGTCGGGGGCTCGCACAGATACGCAGTATTTT. It encodes CASSLSGARTDTQYF.

V gene TRBV9 combines with J gene TRBJ2-1; D perhaps matches TRBD2 (7 bases). V was clipped by 4 bases and J by 8 bases, with 22 bases between them. CDR1 and CDR2 (germline): SGDLS, YYNGEE. This CDR3 region has 16 residues. This CDR3 reads CASSPVGGTPPHEQFF. CDR3 DNA: TGTGCCAGCAGCCCTGTGGGGGGGACACCCCCTCATGAGCAGTTCTTC. Supplemented by reference TRBV9 and TRBJ2-1, the full variable domain reads DSGVTQTPKHLITATGQRVTLRCSPRSGDLSVYWYQQSLDQGLQFLIQYYNGEERAKGNILERFSAQQFPDLHSELNLSSLELGDSALYFCASSPVGGTPPHEQFFGPGTRLTVL.

The chain uses TRBV7-2 and TRBJ2-6, with a weak D call TRBD2 (5 bases). Trimming took off 1 base at V and 0 bases at J, with 13 bases between the two ends. The V gene's germline CDR1 is SGHTA and CDR2 FQGNSA. The CDR3 length is 18 residues. CDR3 in DNA: TGTGCCAGCAGCTTAGTTAATGCGGGTTACTCTGGGGCCAACGTCCTGACTTTC. Its protein is CASSLVNAGYSGANVLTF.